Below, 17 T cell receptor beta chains from the same sample are listed, as sequenced in a study of graft-versus-host responses after intestinal transplantation. These receptors lack a known antigen. Measured with immunoSEQ multiplex PCR; TCRdb has only the in-frame clones, and not every one. The table lists approximately 130,000 clones, over 85% of them singletons. This specimen was unstimulated CD4+ T cells sorted from spleen or lymph node cells, taken before intestinal transplant. The origin of the receptors is a human donor who received an intestinal transplant.

A single count supports this clone. CDR3 coding DNA: TGCGCCAGCAGCCCCGGGACGCAAGAGACCCAGTACTTC. It translates to CASSPGTQETQYF. The gene calls are TRBV5-1 and TRBJ2-5, with D perhaps TRBD1 or TRBD2 (5 bases each). This CDR3 comprises 13 residues. CDR1 is SGHRS, CDR2 YFSETQ, per germline. The V gene lost 4 bases and the J gene lost 2 bases, with 9 bases spanning the gap.

V and J are TRBV7-2 and TRBJ1-5; 10 bases line up with TRBD1. V gave up 5 bases and J gave up 0 bases; unmatched junction bases: 13. The CDR3 has 19 amino acids. CDR1 is SGHTA and CDR2 is FQGNSA in the germline V gene. The CDR3 coding sequence is TGTGCCAGCAGCCCGGTAGACAGGGGGCGGGCTTATAGCAATCAGCCCCAGCATTTT. This translates into CASSPVDRGRAYSNQPQHF.

This chain joins TRBV30 and TRBJ2-7; unclear D gene. Trimming took 2 bases from V and 2 from J, leaving 13 bases between them. CDR1 is GTSNPN and CDR2 is SVGIG in the germline V gene (reference sequence). CDR3 length: 14 residues. In DNA, the CDR3 is TGTGCCTGGAGTCCGCGGCCGGGTCCCTACGAGCAGTACTTC. It specifies CAWSPRPGPYEQYF. Complete variable domain (other parts from reference TRBV30 and TRBJ2-7): SQTIHQWPATLVQPVGSPLSLECTVEGTSNPNLYWYRQAAGRGLQLLFYSVGIGQISSEVPQNLSASRPQDRQFILSSKKLLLSDSGFYLCAWSPRPGPYEQYFGPGTRLTVT.

The CDR3 DNA sequence: TGTGCCAGCAGTGAAAGACACCCGCGGGCTTTCTTT. Translation gives CASSERHPRAFF. This sequence joins TRBV6-1 and TRBJ1-1; D gene uncertain. V was trimmed by 2 bases and J by 11 bases, leaving 12 bases between them. Germline V gene sequence: CDR1 MNHNS, CDR2 SASEGT. This CDR3 region has 12 residues.

The chain has TRBV5-1 and TRBJ2-7; D uncertain. Germline CDR1 SGHRS, CDR2 YFSETQ. Trimming removed 0 bases from V and 0 bases from J, with 7 bases in between. CDR3 length equals 14 residues. The CDR3 DNA reads TGCGCCAGCAGCTTGGGGGCCCTCTCCTACGAGCAGTACTTC. It encodes CASSLGALSYEQYF.

In this sample, this clone turned up once. This rearrangement joins TRBV7-2 to TRBJ1-2, with TRBD1 as a possible D gene (6 bases). From germline, CDR1 is SGHTA and CDR2 FQGNSA. This CDR3 has 14 amino acids. Trimming shortened V by 5 bases and J by 4 bases, and 14 bases separated the two germline ends. In nucleotides, the CDR3 is TGTGCCAGCAGCAGGGGGGCCCTAAGCTATGGCTACACCTTC. It specifies CASSRGALSYGYTF.

V is TRBV6-5 and J is TRBJ1-3; D gene unclear. The CDR3 runs to 14 residues. CDR1 is MNHEY, CDR2 SVGAGI, per germline. V dropped 6 bases and J dropped 0 bases, with 9 bases sitting between them. CDR3 protein: CASSLGVSGNTIYF. CDR3 nucleotides: TGTGCCAGCAGCCTCGGGGTCTCTGGAAACACCATATATTTT.

The V and J genes are TRBV19 and TRBJ1-4; TRBD1 is a possible D gene (6 bases). The V gene lost 6 bases and the J gene lost 5 bases, with 10 bases spanning the gap. CDR3 length: 13 residues. Germline assignment: CDR1 LNHDA and CDR2 SQIVND (reference sequence). CDR3 sequence (DNA): TGTGCCAGTAGGGACAGATTAAATGAAAAACTGTTTTTT. It is translated as CASRDRLNEKLFF.

The chain employs TRBV9 and TRBJ2-2; TRBD1 or TRBD2 may be the D gene (5 bases each). CDR3 length equals 16 residues. V gave up 0 bases and J gave up 5 bases, with 14 bases separating them. Germline V lookup: CDR1 SGDLS, CDR2 YYNGEE. The CDR3 nucleotides are TGTGCCAGCAGCGTAGGACAACTCTGGGGGACCGGGGAGCTGTTTTTT. Residues: CASSVGQLWGTGELFF.

The chain has TRBV7-9 and TRBJ1-2; 9 bases align to TRBD1. This CDR3 region has 18 residues. V lost 4 bases and J lost 4; bases outside the gene matches: 16. CDR1 SEHNR and CDR2 FQNEAQ come from the germline V gene (reference sequence). In nucleotides, the CDR3 is TGTGCCAGCAGCTCCATCTCCTTGGGACAGGGAACGAGCTATGGCTACACCTTC. Translation gives CASSSISLGQGTSYGYTF.

V usage is TRBV2 and J usage is TRBJ1-2; tentatively, D is TRBD1 (6 bases). Germline assignment: CDR1 SNHLY and CDR2 FYNNEI. The CDR3 has 14 residues. Trimming left V 4 bases short and J 7 bases short, with 16 bases between. CDR3 residues: CASSGAQGVAGYTF. In nucleotides, the CDR3 is TGTGCCAGCAGTGGGGCACAGGGAGTTGCTGGCTACACCTTC.

The rearrangement uses TRBV2 and TRBJ1-1, with TRBD1 identical over 8 bases. The CDR3 covers 14 residues. The germline CDR1 and CDR2 sequences are SNHLY and FYNNEI. V lost 6 bases and J lost 0; bases outside the gene matches: 3. The CDR3 DNA sequence: TGTGCCAGCAGCCGACAGGGGCTGAACACTGAAGCTTTCTTT. Protein product: CASSRQGLNTEAFF.

The chain uses TRBV18 and TRBJ1-1; 7 bases are a match to TRBD1. Germline CDR1 KGHSH, CDR2 LQKENI. J gave up 1 base and V 1 base, and 3 bases lay outside the gene matches. The CDR3 runs 15 residues. The CDR3 loop reads CASSPQGAKNTEAFF. Written as DNA, the CDR3 is TGTGCCAGCTCACCACAGGGGGCTAAGAACACTGAAGCTTTCTTT.

The chain couples TRBV2 to TRBJ1-1; no clear D gene. Per the germline V gene, CDR1 is SNHLY and CDR2 is FYNNEI. The CDR3 sequence is 11 residues long. The V and J ends lost 7 bases and 6 bases respectively, with 9 bases between them. CDR3 sequence reads: CASTLKAEAFF. In nucleotides, the CDR3 is TGTGCCAGCACTTTGAAGGCTGAAGCTTTCTTT. Based on the CDR3 plus reference TRBV2 and TRBJ1-1, the full variable domain is EPEVTQTPSHQVTQMGQEVILRCVPISNHLYFYWYRQILGQKVEFLVSFYNNEISEKSEIFDDQFSVERPDGSNFTLKIRSTKLEDSAMYFCASTLKAEAFFGQGTRLTVV.

The sample holds a few counts of this clone. The chain employs TRBV11-2 and TRBJ2-2; D unclear. Trimming took 2 bases from V and 5 from J, leaving 9 bases between them. Germline CDR1 reads SGHAT; CDR2 reads FQNNGV. The CDR3 covers 14 residues. This chain's CDR3 is CASSLRRITGELFF. The CDR3 nucleotides are TGTGCCAGCAGCTTACGACGGATAACCGGGGAGCTGTTTTTT.

As DNA, the CDR3 is TGTGCTAGTGGTTTGGCGGGGGGTGCGCAGTATTTT. Its protein product is CASGLAGGAQYF. This rearrangement joins TRBV12-5 to TRBJ2-3, with 7 bases aligning to TRBD2. The CDR3 spans 12 residues. The junction had 2 bases not matched to a gene; V was cut back by 1 base and J by 10 bases. Germline V CDR1 and CDR2: LGHNT, FRNRAP.

About this clone itself: Additional DNA sequences in this sample encode the identical CDR3. The chain joins TRBV9 to TRBJ1-6; D is unresolved. The CDR3 covers 12 residues. Germline V gene data show CDR1 as SGDLS and CDR2 as YYNGEE. Between the trimmed V and J ends, which lost 0 bases and 5 bases, there was a span of 0 bases. The CDR3 loop reads CASSVDNSPLHF. The CDR3 DNA sequence: TGTGCCAGCAGCGTAGATAATTCACCCCTCCACTTT.